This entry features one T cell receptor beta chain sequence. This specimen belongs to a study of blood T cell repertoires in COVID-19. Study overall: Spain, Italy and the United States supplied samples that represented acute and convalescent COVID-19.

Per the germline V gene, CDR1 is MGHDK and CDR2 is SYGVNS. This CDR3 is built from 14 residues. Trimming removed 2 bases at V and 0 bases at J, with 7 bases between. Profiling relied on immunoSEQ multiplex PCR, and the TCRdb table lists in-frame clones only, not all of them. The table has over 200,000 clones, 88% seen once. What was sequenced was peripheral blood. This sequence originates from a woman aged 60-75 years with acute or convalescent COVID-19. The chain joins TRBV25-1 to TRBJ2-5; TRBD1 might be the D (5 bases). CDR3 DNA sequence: TGTGCCAGCAGTGAAAGGACATACCAAGAGACCCAGTACTTC. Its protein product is CASSERTYQETQYF.